Presented here are 31 T cell receptor beta chains from one specimen sequenced in a study of T cells after yellow fever vaccination. TCRdb reprocessed the 5' RACE reads via MiXCR and lists one record per CDR3 protein. Found here are 620,000 or so distinct CDR3 sequences, 17% of them singletons; the top ten hold around 16%. The starting material was PBMCs, obtained 4 to 5 days after the first yellow fever vaccination. The receptors derive from a young man who received the YFV17D yellow fever vaccine.

The chain links TRBV12-3 or TRBV12-4 to TRBJ1-2, with a possible D match to TRBD1 (6 bases). V shed 3 bases and J shed 8 bases, with 13 bases lying between them. The length of the CDR3 is 13 residues. CDR3 nucleotide sequence: TGTGCCAGCAGTTTCCCACAGGGAAGCGGCTACACCTTC. Encoded protein: CASSFPQGSGYTF.

J is TRBJ1-4 and V is TRBV7-6; the D is unclear. The germline V gene has CDR1 SGHVS and CDR2 FNYEAQ. The CDR3 loop spans 13 amino acids. Trimming stripped 8 bases from V and 4 bases from J, with 11 bases between. This chain's CDR3 is CASSWTVNEKLFF. The DNA of the CDR3 is TGTGCCAGCTCATGGACTGTTAATGAAAAACTGTTTTTT.

This clonotype occurred a few times. The chain joins TRBV7-9 to TRBJ1-4, with TRBD1 matching 7 bases. This CDR3 region has 16 residues. The junction had 6 bases not matched to a gene; V was cut back by 5 bases and J by 0 bases. Germline V gives CDR1 SEHNR, CDR2 FQNEAQ (reference sequence). CDR3 protein: CASSVATGATNEKLFF. Here the CDR3 DNA reads TGTGCCAGCAGCGTTGCTACAGGGGCAACTAATGAAAAACTGTTTTTT.

V gene TRBV5-1 combines with J gene TRBJ2-7, with D possibly being TRBD1 or TRBD2 (5 bases each). Trimming left V 3 bases short and J 6 bases short, with 22 bases between. Germline lookup yields CDR1 SGHRS and CDR2 YFSETQ. The CDR3 extends over 16 amino acids. The CDR3 reads CASSSHSGTVTLEQYF. The DNA for the CDR3 is TGCGCCAGCAGCTCACACTCCGGGACCGTAACCCTCGAGCAGTACTTC.

The chain employs TRBV4-1 and TRBJ2-7; no reliable D call. The germline gives CDR1 MGHRA, CDR2 YSYEKL. This CDR3 contains 14 residues. V was cut by 7 bases and J by 3 bases, with 16 bases left in between. The CDR3 DNA is TGCGCCAGCACCCCCCCGGGTAGGGACTACGAGCAGTACTTC. Translated, it gives CASTPPGRDYEQYF.

This clonotype was picked up a small number of times. The chain employs TRBV9 and TRBJ2-3; 8 nucleotides agree with TRBD2. The CDR3 spans 16 residues. J gave up 4 bases and V 0 bases, and 7 bases lay outside the gene matches. Looked up from germline, CDR1 is SGDLS and CDR2 is YYNGEE. This chain's CDR3 is CASSVAPGLGADTQYF. In DNA, the CDR3 is TGTGCCAGCAGCGTAGCCCCGGGACTAGGGGCAGATACGCAGTATTTT.

This sequence joins TRBV10-2 and TRBJ1-5, with 7 bases matching TRBD1. Germline loops: CDR1 WSHSY, CDR2 SAAADI. V was clipped by 8 bases and J by 4 bases; unmatched bases: 8. The CDR3 contains 14 residues. The CDR3 reads CASGNLQGNQPQHF. CDR3 DNA sequence: TGCGCCAGCGGAAATCTACAGGGGAATCAGCCCCAGCATTTT.

Ten or more counts support this clonotype. The rearrangement uses TRBV5-1 and TRBJ2-2, with 10 bases that match TRBD2. The V and J ends lost 4 bases and 1 base, in that order; junction bases with no gene match: 7. Looked up from germline, CDR1 is SGHRS and CDR2 is YFSETQ. The CDR3 runs to 17 residues. In DNA form, the CDR3 reads TGCGCCAGCAGCCAAGAGGGACTAGCGATGAACACCGGGGAGCTGTTTTTT. Amino acid sequence: CASSQEGLAMNTGELFF.

The chain recombines TRBV19 with TRBJ2-1; D unclear. This CDR3 is built from 13 residues. Germline values: CDR1 LNHDA, CDR2 SQIVND (reference sequence). V lost 2 bases to trimming and J lost 5 bases, with 7 bases between them. CDR3 nucleotides: TGTGCCAGTAGTATATACACGGACAATGAGCAGTTCTTC. It translates to CASSIYTDNEQFF.

This clonotype was recorded a few times. The gene calls are TRBV20-1 and TRBJ1-5; D is uncertain. The CDR3 covers 14 residues. Trimming took off 0 bases at V and 4 bases at J, with 10 bases between the two ends. Germline-derived CDR1 and CDR2 are DFQATT and SNEGSKA (reference sequence). This CDR3 is CSARDTQANQPQHF. The CDR3 bases are TGCAGTGCTAGAGATACGCAGGCGAATCAGCCCCAGCATTTT.

The chain recombines TRBV20-1 with TRBJ1-5; TRBD1 might be the D (6 bases). The V end lost 0 bases, the J end lost 1 base, and 10 bases lay between the germline ends. Germline V gives CDR1 DFQATT, CDR2 SNEGSKA (reference sequence). This CDR3 is built from 15 residues. CDR3 sequence: CSAREGHWSNQPQHF. The CDR3 DNA reads TGCAGTGCTAGAGAGGGACATTGGAGCAATCAGCCCCAGCATTTT.

As concerns this clonotype: The CDR3 does not end in the conserved phenylalanine or tryptophan, so this is likely a read error. This sequence joins TRBV10-3 and TRBJ1-1; D remains unclear. CDR1 is ENHRY and CDR2 is SYGVKD in the germline V gene. CDR3 length equals 13 residues. V lost 0 bases to trimming and J lost 1 base, with 3 bases between them. CDR3 loop: CAISESRNTEAFS. The DNA of the CDR3 is TGTGCCATCAGTGAGTCGAGGAACACTGAAGCTTTCTCT.

V is TRBV10-3 and J is TRBJ1-1; the D is unclear. CDR3 size: 14 residues. The germline CDR1 and CDR2 sequences are ENHRY and SYGVKD. V shed 4 bases and J shed 1 base, with 10 bases lying between them. The CDR3 spells CAISGAAENTEAFF. The DNA for the CDR3 is TGTGCCATCAGTGGTGCGGCCGAGAACACTGAAGCTTTCTTT.

This clonotype has more than one count but fewer than ten. For the CDR3, the DNA is TGTGCCAGCAGCTCCCCCGGGGACGGGGTAAGGGTGCAGTACTTC. It encodes CASSSPGDGVRVQYF. The rearrangement joins TRBV7-2 to TRBJ2-7, with D tentatively TRBD1 or TRBD2 (5 bases each). The germline CDR1 and CDR2 sequences are SGHTA and FQGNSA. V was clipped by 4 bases and J by 9 bases, with 22 bases between them. The CDR3 consists of 15 residues. The full variable domain, its missing parts supplied by reference TRBV7-2 and TRBJ2-7, is GAGVSQSPSNKVTEKGKDVELRCDPISGHTALYWYRQSLGQGLEFLIYFQGNSAPDKSGLPSDRFSAERTGGSVSTLTIQRTQQEDSAVYLCASSSPGDGVRVQYFGPGTRLTVT.

The V and J genes are TRBV11-2 and TRBJ1-4; no definite D call. In germline, CDR1 is SGHAT, CDR2 FQNNGV. The germline V and J ends were trimmed by 4 bases and 10 bases, with 19 bases remaining between them. The CDR3 consists of 15 residues. The CDR3 spells CASSSAADPWGKLFF. The CDR3 DNA reads as TGTGCCAGCAGCTCCGCGGCGGATCCGTGGGGAAAACTGTTTTTT.

This clonotype appeared a few times. The rearrangement uses TRBV7-9 and TRBJ1-6; no definite D call. This CDR3 has 13 residues. Between the trimmed V and J ends, which lost 1 base and 10 bases, there was a span of 8 bases. CDR1 and CDR2 from the germline V gene are SEHNR and FQNEAQ (reference sequence). CDR3 nucleotides: TGTGCCAGCAGCTTAGAATCGGGCTCACCCCTCCACTTT. This gives the protein CASSLESGSPLHF.

In this sample, this clonotype turned up a few times. The chain combines TRBV11-1 with TRBJ2-1; TRBD2 agrees at 9 bases. The length of the CDR3 is 18 residues. Germline lookup yields CDR1 SGHAT and CDR2 FQDESV (reference sequence). V gave up 4 bases and J gave up 0 bases; unmatched junction bases: 10. CDR3: CASSSSLAGASSYNEQFF. The DNA for the CDR3 is TGTGCCAGCAGCTCATCTTTAGCGGGGGCAAGCTCCTACAATGAGCAGTTCTTC. Using reference TRBV11-1 and TRBJ2-1 for the parts outside the CDR3, the full variable domain is EAEVAQSPRYKITEKSQAVAFWCDPISGHATLYWYRQILGQGPELLVQFQDESVVDDSQLPKDRFSAERLKGVDSTLKIQPAELGDSAMYLCASSSSLAGASSYNEQFFGPGTRLTVL.

This clonotype was picked up a small number of times. This rearrangement joins TRBV6-5 to TRBJ2-3; the match to TRBD1 covers 8 bases. Germline CDR1 reads MNHEY; CDR2 reads SVGAGI. This CDR3 comprises 16 residues. V dropped 0 bases and J dropped 3; count of bases not matched to a gene: 5. This CDR3 reads CASSYSSGGGTDTQYF. Written as DNA, the CDR3 is TGTGCCAGCAGTTACTCTTCAGGGGGCGGGACAGATACGCAGTATTTT.

This clonotype showed up just a few times. The chain is built from TRBV7-2 and TRBJ1-6, with D possibly being TRBD1 (6 bases). Trimming cost V 4 bases and J 7 bases, with 11 bases left between them. Germline V lookup: CDR1 SGHTA, CDR2 FQGNSA. CDR3 length: 14 amino acids. The CDR3 region is CASSSTGKNSPLHF. Here the CDR3 DNA reads TGTGCCAGCAGCTCAACAGGGAAAAATTCACCCCTCCACTTT.

The V call is TRBV14, the J call TRBJ2-7; D perhaps matches TRBD1 (6 bases). The ends were cut back, 5 bases at V and 2 bases at J, with 22 bases in the middle. The CDR3 contains 17 residues. Germline V lookup: CDR1 SGHDN, CDR2 FVKESK. CDR3 residues: CASSSTRSPRGAYEQYF. CDR3 bases: TGTGCCAGCAGCAGCACAAGGTCCCCCAGGGGCGCCTACGAGCAGTACTTC. Full variable domain (rest looked up from reference TRBV14 and TRBJ2-7): EAGVTQFPSHSVIEKGQTVTLRCDPISGHDNLYWYRRVMGKEIKFLLHFVKESKQDESGMPNNRFLAERTGGTYSTLKVQPAELEDSGVYFCASSSTRSPRGAYEQYFGPGTRLTVT.

This clonotype was seen more than once but under ten times. Written as DNA, the CDR3 is TGTGCCAGCAGTCAGCGACAGGGTGAGACAGATACGCAGTATTTT. It is translated as CASSQRQGETDTQYF. V is TRBV27 and J is TRBJ2-3, with 7 bases fitting TRBD1. CDR1 and CDR2 (germline): MNHEY, SMNVEV (reference sequence). The CDR3 runs to 15 residues. V trimming: 5 bases; J trimming: 3 bases; junction bases outside the gene matches: 8.

This chain uses TRBV6-1 with TRBJ2-6; no definite D call. This CDR3 comprises 16 residues. Germline assignment: CDR1 MNHNS and CDR2 SASEGT. The V gene lost 6 bases and the J gene lost 0 bases, with 12 bases spanning the gap. CDR3 region: CASRDDGASGANVLTF. Here the CDR3 DNA reads TGTGCCAGCAGGGACGACGGTGCCTCTGGGGCCAACGTCCTGACTTTC.

The chain uses TRBV6-1 and TRBJ1-2; D is ambiguous. This CDR3 has 10 residues. The germline V gene has CDR1 MNHNS and CDR2 SASEGT. Trimming took off 8 bases at V and 4 bases at J, with 5 bases between the two ends. CDR3 in DNA: TGTGCCAGCGGTATCTATGGCTACACCTTC. This codes for CASGIYGYTF.

This chain uses TRBV4-3 with TRBJ1-6; D is unclear. This CDR3 region has 13 residues. Trimming shortened V by 0 bases and J by 13 bases, and 10 bases separated the two germline ends. The germline V gene has CDR1 LGHNA and CDR2 YSLEER. CDR3 amino acids: CASSQDGPAPLHF. CDR3 coding DNA: TGCGCCAGCAGCCAAGATGGCCCAGCCCCCCTCCACTTT.

The rearrangement uses TRBV6-2 or TRBV6-3 and TRBJ2-3, with a possible D match to TRBD1 (5 bases). This CDR3 has 18 amino acids. With 2 bases removed from V and 6 bases from J, the gap between germline ends came to 24 bases. Germline V CDR1 and CDR2: MNHEY, SVGEGT. For the CDR3, the DNA is TGTGCCAGCAGTTACGGGGCGCCAGCAAGGTGGTTCGGTGATACGCAGTATTTT. Protein product: CASSYGAPARWFGDTQYF.

The CDR3 DNA is TGTGCCAGCAGCCAGGAGGGACAGGGGGCCTACGAGCAGTACTTC. Amino acid sequence: CASSQEGQGAYEQYF. V gene TRBV3-1 combines with J gene TRBJ2-7; 11 bases are shared with TRBD1. The CDR3 runs to 15 residues. The germline V gene has CDR1 LGHDT and CDR2 YNNKEL (reference sequence). V dropped 3 bases and J dropped 2; count of bases not matched to a gene: 3.

This chain links TRBV20-1 with TRBJ2-3; tentative D call: TRBD2 (7 bases). V gave up 0 bases and J gave up 3 bases, with 16 bases separating them. This CDR3 spans 16 amino acids. CDR1 is DFQATT, CDR2 SNEGSKA, per germline (reference sequence). The chain's CDR3 is CSARDPIGGATDTQYF. CDR3 DNA sequence: TGCAGTGCTAGAGATCCGATAGGGGGGGCAACAGATACGCAGTATTTT.

The genes are TRBV9 and TRBJ2-3; D gene uncertain. The CDR3 is 14 residues long. CDR1 and CDR2 (germline): SGDLS, YYNGEE. Trimming took off 0 bases at V and 1 base at J, with 6 bases between the two ends. The CDR3 nucleotides are TGTGCCAGCAGCGTAGCTGCGGGCACAGATACGCAGTATTTT. Encoded protein: CASSVAAGTDTQYF.

This clonotype was detected a few times. The chain carries TRBV20-1 and TRBJ1-6, with D unclear. The CDR3 spans 13 residues. Germline V gives CDR1 DFQATT, CDR2 SNEGSKA (reference sequence). With 1 base removed from V and 7 bases from J, the gap between germline ends came to 8 bases. In DNA form, the CDR3 reads TGCAGTGCTAGAGTGCAGCCAAATTCACCCCTCCACTTT. Encoded protein: CSARVQPNSPLHF.

This clonotype was seen more than once but under ten times. The genes are TRBV5-1 and TRBJ1-1, with a tentative D call TRBD1 (5 bases). V was pared by 4 bases and J by 6 bases, with 16 bases between. The CDR3 consists of 14 residues. CDR1 is SGHRS, CDR2 YFSETQ, per germline. CDR3 DNA: TGCGCCAGCAGCGAGGCGGGAGGGGCCGCTGAAGCTTTCTTT. This codes for CASSEAGGAAEAFF.

This chain links TRBV7-8 with TRBJ2-7; 9 bases map to TRBD1. V shed 1 base, J shed 1 base, and the junction held 11 bases outside the gene matches. The CDR3 totals 18 residues. The germline V gene encodes CDR1 SGHVS and CDR2 FQNEAQ. The CDR3 loop reads CASSLVRGQGGLSYEQYF. The CDR3 DNA sequence: TGTGCCAGCAGCTTAGTACGGGGACAGGGTGGTCTTTCCTACGAGCAGTACTTC. The full variable domain, with the rest looked up from reference TRBV7-8 and TRBJ2-7, is GAGVSQSPRYKVAKRGQDVALRCDPISGHVSLFWYQQALGQGPEFLTYFQNEAQLDKSGLPSDRFFAERPEGSVSTLKIQRTQQEDSAVYLCASSLVRGQGGLSYEQYFGPGTRLTVT.